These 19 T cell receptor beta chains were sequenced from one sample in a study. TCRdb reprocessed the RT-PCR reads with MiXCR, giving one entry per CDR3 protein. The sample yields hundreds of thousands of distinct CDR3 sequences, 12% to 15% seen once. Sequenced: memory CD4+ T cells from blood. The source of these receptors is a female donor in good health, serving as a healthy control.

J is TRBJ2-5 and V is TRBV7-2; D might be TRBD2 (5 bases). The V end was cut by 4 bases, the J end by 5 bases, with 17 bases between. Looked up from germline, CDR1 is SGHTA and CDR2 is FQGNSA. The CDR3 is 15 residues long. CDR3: CASSSSGRGWETQYF. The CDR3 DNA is TGTGCCAGCAGCTCCAGCGGCAGAGGCTGGGAGACCCAGTACTTC.

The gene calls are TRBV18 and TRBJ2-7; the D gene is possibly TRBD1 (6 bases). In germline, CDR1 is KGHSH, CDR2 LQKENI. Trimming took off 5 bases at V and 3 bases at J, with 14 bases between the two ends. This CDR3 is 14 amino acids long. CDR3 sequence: CASSTGTLFYEQYF. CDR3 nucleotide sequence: TGTGCCAGCTCAACCGGGACACTCTTCTACGAGCAGTACTTC.

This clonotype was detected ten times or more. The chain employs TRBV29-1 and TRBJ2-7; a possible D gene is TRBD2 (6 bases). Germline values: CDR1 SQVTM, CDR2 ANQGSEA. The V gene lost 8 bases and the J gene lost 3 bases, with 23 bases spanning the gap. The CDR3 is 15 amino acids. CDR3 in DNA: TGCAGCATACTCCGCCTGGCAGGGCGGGACTACGAGCAGTACTTC. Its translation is CSILRLAGRDYEQYF.

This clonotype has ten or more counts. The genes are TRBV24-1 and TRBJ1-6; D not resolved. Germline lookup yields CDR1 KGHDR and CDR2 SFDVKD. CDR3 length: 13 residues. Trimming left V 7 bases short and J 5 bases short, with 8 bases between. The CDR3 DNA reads TGTGCCACCAGGGCAGCGGATAATTCACCCCTCCACTTT. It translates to CATRAADNSPLHF.

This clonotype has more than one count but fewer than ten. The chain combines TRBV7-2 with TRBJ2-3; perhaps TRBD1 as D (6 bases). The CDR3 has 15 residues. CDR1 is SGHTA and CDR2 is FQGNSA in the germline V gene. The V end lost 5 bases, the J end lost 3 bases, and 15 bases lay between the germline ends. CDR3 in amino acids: CASSARFQGTDTQYF. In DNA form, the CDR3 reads TGTGCCAGCAGCGCCAGGTTCCAGGGGACAGATACGCAGTATTTT.

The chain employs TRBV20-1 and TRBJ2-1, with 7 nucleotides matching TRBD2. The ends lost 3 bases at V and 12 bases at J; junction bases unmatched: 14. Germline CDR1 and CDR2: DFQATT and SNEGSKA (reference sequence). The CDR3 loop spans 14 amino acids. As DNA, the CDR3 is TGCAGTGCTAGTCCTAGCGGCGGCACAGATACGCAGTTCTTC. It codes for CSASPSGGTDTQFF.

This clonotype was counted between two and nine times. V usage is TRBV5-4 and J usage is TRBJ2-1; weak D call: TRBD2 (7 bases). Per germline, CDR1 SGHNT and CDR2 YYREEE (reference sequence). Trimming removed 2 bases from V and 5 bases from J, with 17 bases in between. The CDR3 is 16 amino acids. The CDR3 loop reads CASSFPGGVPNNEQFF. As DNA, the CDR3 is TGTGCCAGCAGCTTCCCGGGGGGCGTACCTAACAATGAGCAGTTCTTC.

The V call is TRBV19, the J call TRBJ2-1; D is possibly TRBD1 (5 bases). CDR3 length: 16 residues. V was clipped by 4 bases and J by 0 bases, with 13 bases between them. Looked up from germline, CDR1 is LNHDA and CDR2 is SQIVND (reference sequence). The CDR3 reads CASSNGAAGSYNEQFF. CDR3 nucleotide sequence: TGTGCCAGTAGTAATGGGGCAGCCGGCTCCTACAATGAGCAGTTCTTC.

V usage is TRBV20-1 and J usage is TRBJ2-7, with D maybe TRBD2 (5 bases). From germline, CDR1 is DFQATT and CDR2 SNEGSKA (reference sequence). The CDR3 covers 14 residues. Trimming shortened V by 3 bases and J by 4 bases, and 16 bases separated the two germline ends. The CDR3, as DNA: TGCAGTGCTAGGTCCCTCACTAGTTCGTACGAGCAGTACTTC. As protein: CSARSLTSSYEQYF.

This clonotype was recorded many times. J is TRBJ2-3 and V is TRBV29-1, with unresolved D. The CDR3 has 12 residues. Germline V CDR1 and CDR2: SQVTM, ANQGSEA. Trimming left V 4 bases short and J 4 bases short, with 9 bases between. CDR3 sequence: CSVVGVPDTQYF. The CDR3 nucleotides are TGCAGCGTTGTTGGGGTGCCAGATACGCAGTATTTT.

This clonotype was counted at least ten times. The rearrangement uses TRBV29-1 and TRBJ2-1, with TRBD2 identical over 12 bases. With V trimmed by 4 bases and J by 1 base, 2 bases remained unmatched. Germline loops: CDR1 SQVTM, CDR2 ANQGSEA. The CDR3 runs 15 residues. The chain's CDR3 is CSVAGLAGSYNEQFF. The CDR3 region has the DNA TGCAGCGTTGCAGGACTAGCGGGGTCCTACAATGAGCAGTTCTTC.

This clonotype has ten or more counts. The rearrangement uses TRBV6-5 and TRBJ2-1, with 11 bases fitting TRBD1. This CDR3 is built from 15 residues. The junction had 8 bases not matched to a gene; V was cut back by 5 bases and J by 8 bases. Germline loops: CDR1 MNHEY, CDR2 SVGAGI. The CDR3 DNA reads TGTGCCAGCAGTCCATGGACAGGGGGCATAGATGAGCAGTTCTTC. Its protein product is CASSPWTGGIDEQFF.

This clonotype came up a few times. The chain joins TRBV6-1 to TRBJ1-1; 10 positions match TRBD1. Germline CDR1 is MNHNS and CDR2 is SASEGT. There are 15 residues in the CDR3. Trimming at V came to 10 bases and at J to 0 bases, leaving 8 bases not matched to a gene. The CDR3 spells CATRPGTGVNTEAFF. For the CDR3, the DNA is TGTGCCACCCGTCCCGGGACAGGGGTGAACACTGAAGCTTTCTTT.

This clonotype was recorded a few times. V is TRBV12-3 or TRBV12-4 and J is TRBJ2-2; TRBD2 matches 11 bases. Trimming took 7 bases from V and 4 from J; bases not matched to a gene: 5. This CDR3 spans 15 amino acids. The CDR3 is CASTLSGGGTGELFF. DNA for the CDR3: TGTGCCAGCACCCTTAGCGGGGGGGGCACCGGGGAGCTGTTTTTT.

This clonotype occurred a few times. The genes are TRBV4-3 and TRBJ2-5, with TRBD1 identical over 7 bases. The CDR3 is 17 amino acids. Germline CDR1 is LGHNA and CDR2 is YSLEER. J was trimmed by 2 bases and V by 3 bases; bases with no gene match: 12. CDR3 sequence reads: CASSHPRGRNHQETQYF. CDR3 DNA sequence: TGCGCCAGCAGCCATCCAAGGGGGCGGAACCATCAAGAGACCCAGTACTTC.

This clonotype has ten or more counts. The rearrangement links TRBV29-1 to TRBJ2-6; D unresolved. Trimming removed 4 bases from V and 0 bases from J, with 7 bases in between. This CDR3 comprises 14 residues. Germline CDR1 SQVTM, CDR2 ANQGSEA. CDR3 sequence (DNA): TGCAGCGTTGCGAGAGGCTCTGGGGCCAACGTCCTGACTTTC. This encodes CSVARGSGANVLTF.

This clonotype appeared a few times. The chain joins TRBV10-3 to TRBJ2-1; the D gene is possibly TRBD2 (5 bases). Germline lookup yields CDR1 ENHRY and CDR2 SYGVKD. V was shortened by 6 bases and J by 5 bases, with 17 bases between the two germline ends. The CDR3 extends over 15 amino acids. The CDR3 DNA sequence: TGTGCCATCAGCCTAACGCAAGGACTTGACAATGAGCAGTTCTTC. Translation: CAISLTQGLDNEQFF.

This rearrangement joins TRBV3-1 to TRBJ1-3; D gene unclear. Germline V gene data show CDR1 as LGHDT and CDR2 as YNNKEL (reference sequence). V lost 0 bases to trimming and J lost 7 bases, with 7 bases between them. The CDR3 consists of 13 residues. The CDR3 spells CASSQDLRNTIYF. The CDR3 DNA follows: TGTGCCAGCAGCCAAGACCTGCGGAACACCATATATTTT.

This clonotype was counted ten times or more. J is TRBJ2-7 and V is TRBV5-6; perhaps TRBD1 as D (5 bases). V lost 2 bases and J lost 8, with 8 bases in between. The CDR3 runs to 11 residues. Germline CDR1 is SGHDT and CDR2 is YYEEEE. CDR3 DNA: TGTGCCAGCAGCTTCAGGGAACAGCAGTACTTC. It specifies CASSFREQQYF.